These 25 T cell receptor beta chains share one sample of origin, sequenced in a study of shared clonotypes between healthy human individuals. Method: immunoSEQ multiplex PCR; TCRdb's copy keeps in-frame clones and lacks some. This sample has about 600,000 clones; more than 95% occur once, and the top ten carry 0.057%. The sample consisted of naive CD4+ T cells sorted from blood. The subset here: CD45RA+ positively selected. The source is a woman aged 25 to 45 in good health.

The chain carries TRBV6-5 and TRBJ2-7; possibly TRBD2 for D (6 bases). Germline CDR1 and CDR2: MNHEY and SVGAGI. The CDR3 consists of 16 residues. V lost 4 bases and J lost 5, with 21 bases in between. CDR3 residues: CASSSRATWGEDEQYF. CDR3 in DNA: TGTGCCAGCAGTTCCCGGGCGACGTGGGGGGAGGACGAGCAGTACTTC.

This rearrangement joins TRBV6-1 to TRBJ1-5; D gene uncertain. This CDR3 region has 15 residues. V gave up 4 bases and J gave up 0 bases, with 10 bases separating them. CDR1 and CDR2 from the germline V gene are MNHNS and SASEGT. The CDR3 region is CASSVGSPSNQPQHF. Here the CDR3 DNA reads TGTGCCAGCAGTGTCGGGTCACCTAGCAATCAGCCCCAGCATTTT.

This sequence joins TRBV5-4 and TRBJ2-5; 15 bases fit TRBD2. Germline CDR1 SGHNT, CDR2 YYREEE (reference sequence). The CDR3 sequence is 16 residues long. V was clipped by 4 bases and J by 5 bases; unmatched bases: 6. DNA for the CDR3: TGTGCCAGCAGCCCCGGACTAGCGGGAGGGATGGAGACCCAGTACTTC. It codes for CASSPGLAGGMETQYF.

Concerning this clone itself: Other DNA sequences from this sample encode an identical CDR3 as well. This sequence joins TRBV28 and TRBJ1-3; D unresolved. The CDR3 has 14 amino acids. Per germline, CDR1 MDHEN and CDR2 SYDVKM. V lost 2 bases, J lost 3 bases, and 8 bases lay in between. Here the CDR3 DNA reads TGTGCCAGCAGTTTAGGAGGAAGTGGAAACACCATATATTTT. Protein sequence: CASSLGGSGNTIYF.

V gene TRBV6-1 combines with J gene TRBJ1-1; 9 nucleotides line up with TRBD1. J gave up 7 bases and V 6 bases, and 12 bases lay outside the gene matches. CDR3 length: 15 residues. Germline CDR1 reads MNHNS; CDR2 reads SASEGT. The CDR3 loop is CASSQQGAYRDEAFF. In DNA, the CDR3 is TGTGCCAGCAGCCAACAGGGGGCGTATAGGGATGAAGCTTTCTTT.

The V call is TRBV28, the J call TRBJ1-1, with TRBD1 identical over 8 bases. Per the germline V gene, CDR1 is MDHEN and CDR2 is SYDVKM. CDR3 size: 16 residues. Unmatched junction bases numbered 13, after V lost 6 bases and J lost 4 bases. The CDR3 here is CASSYHGTGAGTEAFF. CDR3 nucleotide sequence: TGTGCCAGCAGCTATCACGGGACAGGTGCGGGCACTGAAGCTTTCTTT.

This clone was recorded once. This chain links TRBV19 with TRBJ2-7; D possibly uses TRBD1 or TRBD2 (6 bases each). The V end lost 5 bases, the J end lost 0 bases, and 11 bases lay between the germline ends. The CDR3 runs 14 residues. Germline CDR1 reads LNHDA; CDR2 reads SQIVND (reference sequence). The CDR3 here is CASSGGPRSYEQYF. DNA for the CDR3: TGTGCCAGTAGTGGGGGGCCCCGCTCCTACGAGCAGTACTTC.

J is TRBJ1-1 and V is TRBV6-6; D call uncertain. Germline CDR1 and CDR2: MNHNY and SVGAGI (reference sequence). Trimming left V 8 bases short and J 0 bases short, with 10 bases between. This CDR3 region has 13 residues. The CDR3 nucleotides read TGTGCCAGCTCTGAAGGAGTGAACACTGAAGCTTTCTTT. This translates into CASSEGVNTEAFF.

The CDR3 DNA follows: TGTGCCAGCAGCTTCTGGGACACCACCTACGAGCAGTACTTC. It yields the protein CASSFWDTTYEQYF. This chain connects TRBV5-5 to TRBJ2-7; D perhaps matches TRBD1 (6 bases). The ends were cut back, 2 bases at V and 2 bases at J, with 11 bases in the middle. The CDR3 consists of 14 residues. CDR1 is SGHKS and CDR2 is YYEKEE in the germline V gene (reference sequence).

The rearrangement links TRBV7-8 to TRBJ1-5; perhaps TRBD1 as D (6 bases). The length of the CDR3 is 15 residues. The germline V gene encodes CDR1 SGHVS and CDR2 FQNEAQ. Trimming cost V 3 bases and J 5 bases, with 14 bases left between them. As DNA, the CDR3 is TGTGCCAGCAGCTTGATAGGGGACATTGATCAGCCCCAGCATTTT. This gives the protein CASSLIGDIDQPQHF.

V usage is TRBV5-8 and J usage is TRBJ2-3; 14 positions agree with TRBD2. The CDR3 has 13 residues. Looked up from germline, CDR1 is SGHTS and CDR2 is YDEGEE. The CDR3, as DNA: TGTGCTTGGGGACTAGCGGGAGTTAATACGCAGTATTTT. Translation: CAWGLAGVNTQYF.

Worth noting for this clone: One junction end disagrees with the germline gene, perhaps due to a read error. V and J are TRBV6-1 and TRBJ1-5, with TRBD1 matching 7 bases. Looked up from germline, CDR1 is MNHNS and CDR2 is SASEGT. The CDR3 is made up of 18 amino acids. The CDR3: CASSKAGGDSRSNQPQHF. The CDR3 DNA reads as TGTGCCAGCAGTAAAGCGGGGGGGGACAGTAGGAGCAATCAGCCCCAGCATTTT.

The J gene is TRBJ2-1, the V gene TRBV29-1; 7 positions agree with TRBD1. The CDR3 has 12 residues. J was trimmed by 7 bases and V by 8 bases; bases with no gene match: 8. The germline V gene encodes CDR1 SQVTM and CDR2 ANQGSEA. The CDR3 nucleotides read TGCAGCACGAACAGGGGCGGGAATGAGCAGTTCTTC. This codes for CSTNRGGNEQFF.

The chain carries TRBV10-2 and TRBJ2-2; 12 nucleotides align to TRBD2. Germline V gives CDR1 WSHSY, CDR2 SAAADI. Trimming cost V 4 bases and J 0 bases; bases outside gene matches: 6. This CDR3 has 18 amino acids. CDR3 region: CASSARTSGASNTGELFF. The CDR3, as DNA: TGCGCCAGCAGTGCGCGGACTAGCGGGGCCTCGAACACCGGGGAGCTGTTTTTT.

This rearrangement joins TRBV28 to TRBJ1-5; perhaps TRBD1 as D (6 bases). Trimming pared 7 bases from V and 5 bases from J, leaving 21 bases between. The CDR3 extends over 16 amino acids. Germline V CDR1 and CDR2: MDHEN, SYDVKM. In DNA form, the CDR3 reads TGTGCCAGCATTAAGGGGGGCAGGGTCTGGGATCAGCCCCAGCATTTT. It yields the protein CASIKGGRVWDQPQHF.

This rearrangement joins TRBV11-3 to TRBJ2-2; 7 bases are shared with TRBD2. There are 18 residues in the CDR3. Looked up from germline, CDR1 is SGHNT and CDR2 is YENEEA. With 4 bases clipped from V and 5 bases from J, the junction kept 16 bases outside the gene matches. DNA for the CDR3: TGTGCCAGCAGCTCTACCCTATGGGGGAGGGCCGGGACCGGGGAGCTGTTTTTT. Its translation is CASSSTLWGRAGTGELFF.

V usage is TRBV7-9 and J usage is TRBJ2-7; possibly TRBD2 for D (6 bases). CDR1 and CDR2 from the germline V gene are SEHNR and FQNEAQ (reference sequence). CDR3 length: 16 residues. The ends were cut back, 4 bases at V and 2 bases at J, with 18 bases in the middle. CDR3 region: CASSSGTLPRTYEQYF. The DNA of the CDR3 is TGTGCCAGCAGCTCCGGGACTCTCCCCCGTACCTACGAGCAGTACTTC.

Concerning this clone: Other DNA variants within this sample encode the same CDR3. The genes are TRBV5-1 and TRBJ1-3; D is ambiguous. This CDR3 has 15 residues. CDR1 and CDR2 from the germline V gene are SGHRS and YFSETQ. The V end lost 0 bases, the J end lost 1 base, and 8 bases lay between the germline ends. The CDR3 region is CASSLDGSSGNTIYF. The CDR3 coding sequence is TGCGCCAGCAGCTTGGACGGCTCGTCTGGAAACACCATATATTTT.

The chain is built from TRBV7-8 and TRBJ2-7, with D possibly matching TRBD2 (5 bases). CDR1 is SGHVS and CDR2 is FQNEAQ in the germline V gene. This CDR3 has 14 residues. Trimming pared 1 base from V and 1 base from J, leaving 8 bases between. CDR3 region: CASSLGRESYEQYF. The CDR3 nucleotides read TGTGCCAGCAGCTTAGGTAGGGAGTCCTACGAGCAGTACTTC.

The chain is built from TRBV7-7 and TRBJ2-5; D is undetermined. The CDR3 length is 13 residues. With 3 bases removed from V and 1 base from J, the gap between germline ends came to 6 bases. Germline CDR1 and CDR2: SSHAT and FNYEAQ (reference sequence). Here the CDR3 DNA reads TGTGCCAGCAGCTTGGGGTTCCAAGAGACCCAGTACTTC. It codes for CASSLGFQETQYF.

The rearrangement uses TRBV25-1 and TRBJ1-1; D perhaps matches TRBD1 (6 bases). Between the trimmed V and J ends, which lost 7 bases and 1 base, there was a span of 10 bases. The CDR3 runs 13 residues. The V gene's germline CDR1 is MGHDK and CDR2 SYGVNS. CDR3 sequence reads: CASTYRANTEAFF. CDR3 coding DNA: TGTGCCAGCACCTACAGGGCGAACACTGAAGCTTTCTTT.

The chain employs TRBV18 and TRBJ1-1, with 10 bases aligning to TRBD1. There are 16 residues in the CDR3. Germline V gene sequence: CDR1 KGHSH, CDR2 LQKENI. With 3 bases clipped from V and 4 bases from J, the junction kept 8 bases outside the gene matches. DNA for the CDR3: TGTGCCAGCTCACCCGGGACAGGGGATTGGAGCACTGAAGCTTTCTTT. Amino acid sequence: CASSPGTGDWSTEAFF.

The chain is built from TRBV5-6 and TRBJ1-2; TRBD1 matches 7 bases. Germline assignment: CDR1 SGHDT and CDR2 YYEEEE. J gave up 4 bases and V 2 bases, and 14 bases lay outside the gene matches. This CDR3 has 17 residues. The CDR3 is CASSFRGGQPKLYGYTF. Here the CDR3 DNA reads TGTGCCAGCAGCTTTAGAGGGGGACAGCCAAAGCTCTATGGCTACACCTTC. Using reference TRBV5-6 and TRBJ1-2 for the parts outside the CDR3, the full variable domain is DAGVTQSPTHLIKTRGQQVTLRCSPKSGHDTVSWYQQALGQGPQFIFQYYEEEERQRGNFPDRFSGHQFPNYSSELNVNALLLGDSALYLCASSFRGGQPKLYGYTFGSGTRLTVV.

This chain connects TRBV5-1 to TRBJ1-5; TRBD1 is a possible D gene (5 bases). The CDR3 sequence is 13 residues long. Germline CDR1 is SGHRS and CDR2 is YFSETQ. V lost 0 bases and J lost 7, with 8 bases in between. The CDR3 protein is CASSLGDGQPQHF. In DNA, the CDR3 is TGCGCCAGCAGCTTGGGGGACGGACAGCCCCAGCATTTT.

This clone showed up just a few times. The chain employs TRBV18 and TRBJ1-1, with 7 bases lining up with TRBD1. Looked up from germline, CDR1 is KGHSH and CDR2 is LQKENI. Germline trimming cut 3 bases from V and 1 base from J; bases unmatched to any gene: 2. This CDR3 is built from 14 residues. The CDR3 DNA is TGTGCCAGCTCACCCGGGACAGAGAACACTGAAGCTTTCTTT. Residues: CASSPGTENTEAFF.